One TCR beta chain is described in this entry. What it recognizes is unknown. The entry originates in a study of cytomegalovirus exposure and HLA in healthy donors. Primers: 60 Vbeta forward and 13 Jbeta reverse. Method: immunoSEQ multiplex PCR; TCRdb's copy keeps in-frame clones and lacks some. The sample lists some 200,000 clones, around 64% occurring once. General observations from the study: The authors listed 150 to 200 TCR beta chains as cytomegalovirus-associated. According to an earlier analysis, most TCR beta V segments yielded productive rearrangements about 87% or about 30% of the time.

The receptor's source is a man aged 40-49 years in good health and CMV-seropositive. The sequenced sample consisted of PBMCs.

The CDR3 nucleotides are TGTGCCAGCAGTCTAGGGGGCGGGAACACTGAAGCTTTCTTT. Translation: CASSLGGGNTEAFF. V gene TRBV27 combines with J gene TRBJ1-1, with 7 bases matching TRBD1. This CDR3 comprises 14 residues. With V trimmed by 5 bases and J by 1 base, 4 bases remained unmatched. Germline V gene lookup returns CDR1 MNHEY and CDR2 SMNVEV (reference sequence).